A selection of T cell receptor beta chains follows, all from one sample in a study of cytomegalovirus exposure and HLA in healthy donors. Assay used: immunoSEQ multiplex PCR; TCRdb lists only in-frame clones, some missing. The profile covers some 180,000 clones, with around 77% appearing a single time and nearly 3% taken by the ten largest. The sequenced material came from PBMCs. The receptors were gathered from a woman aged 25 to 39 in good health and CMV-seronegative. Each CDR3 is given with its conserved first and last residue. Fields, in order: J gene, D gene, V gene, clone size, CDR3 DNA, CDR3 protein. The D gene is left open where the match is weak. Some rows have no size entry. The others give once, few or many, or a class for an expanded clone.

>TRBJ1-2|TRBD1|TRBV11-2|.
TGTGCCAGCAGCTGGCGGCCAGGGGGCGAATACTATGGCTACACCTTC
CASSWRPGGEYYGYTF
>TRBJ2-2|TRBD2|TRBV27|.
TGTGCCAGCAGTTTTCGGCCCGAACACCCTAGCGGGAGGGACACCGGGGAGCTGTTTTTT
CASSFRPEHPSGRDTGELFF
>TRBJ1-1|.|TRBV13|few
TGTGCCAGCAGCCCGGGGGTGAACACTGAAGCTTTCTTT
CASSPGVNTEAFF
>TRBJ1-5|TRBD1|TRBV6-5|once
TGTACCAGCAGGCAGGGGGTAGGACAGCCCCAGCATTTT
CTSRQGVGQPQHF
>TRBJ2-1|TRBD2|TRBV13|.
TGTGCCAGCAGCCCTAGCGGGGGGGCCGGTGAGCAGTTCTTC
CASSPSGGAGEQFF
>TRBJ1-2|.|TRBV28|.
TGTGCCAGCAGTTGGGGCAGATTCTCCTATGGCTACCCCTTC
CASSWGRFSYGYPF
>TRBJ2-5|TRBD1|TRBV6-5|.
TGTGCCAGCAGTTCCTCCATCGACAGGGAAGAGACCCAGTACTTC
CASSSSIDREETQYF
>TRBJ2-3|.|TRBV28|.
TGTGCCAGCAGCTTCGTAAGAGGGCCGAGTACAGATACGCAGTATTTT
CASSFVRGPSTDTQYF
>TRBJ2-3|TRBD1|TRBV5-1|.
TGCGCCAGCAGCTTGGCCGGGACAGACACAGATACGCAGTATTTT
CASSLAGTDTDTQYF
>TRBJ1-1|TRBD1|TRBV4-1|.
TGCGCCAGCAGCCAAGGGGACAGGGTTAACACTGAAGCTTTCTTT
CASSQGDRVNTEAFF
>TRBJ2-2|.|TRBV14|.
TGTGCCAGCAGCCAATTCCGAGCCGGGACCGGGGAGCTGTTTTTT
CASSQFRAGTGELFF
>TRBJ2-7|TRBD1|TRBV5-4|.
TGTGCCAGCACCCTACAGGGGAAAAGCTCCTACGAGCAGTACTTC
CASTLQGKSSYEQYF
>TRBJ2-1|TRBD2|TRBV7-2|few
TGTGCCAGTTCCCTAGCTGGGGGGGCCTACAATGAGCAGTTCTTC
CASSLAGGAYNEQFF
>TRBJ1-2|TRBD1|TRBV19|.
TGTGCCAGTAGTATAGAGACAGGGGACCACTATGGCTACACCTTC
CASSIETGDHYGYTF
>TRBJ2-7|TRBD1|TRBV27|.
TGTGCCAGCAGTTTGAACTCCGGGACAGGGCCCTACGAGCAGTACTTC
CASSLNSGTGPYEQYF
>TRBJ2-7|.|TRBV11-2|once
TGTGCCAGCAGCGGAAACCTAGCGCAGACCTACGAGCAGTACTTC
CASSGNLAQTYEQYF
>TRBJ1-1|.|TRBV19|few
TGTGCCAGTAGCAGATACAGGGACACTGAAGCTTTCTTT
CASSRYRDTEAFF
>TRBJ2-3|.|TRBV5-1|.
TGCGCCAGCAGCTCGGAGGGGGATACGCAGTATTTT
CASSSEGDTQYF
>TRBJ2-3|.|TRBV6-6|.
TGTGCCAGCAGAGAGGACAGCCCCAATACGCAGTATTTT
CASREDSPNTQYF
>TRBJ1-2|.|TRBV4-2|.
TGTGCCAGCAGCCAAGATGTCGAGCGAAACTATGGCTACACCTTC
CASSQDVERNYGYTF
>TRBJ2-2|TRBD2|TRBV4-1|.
TGCGCCAGCAGCCCGTCGTTTACTAGCGGGGGACGTACCGGGGAGCTGTTTTTT
CASSPSFTSGGRTGELFF
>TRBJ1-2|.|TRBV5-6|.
TGTGCCAGCAGCTTCCTTACAGGAGTCGGCTATGGCTACACCTTC
CASSFLTGVGYGYTF
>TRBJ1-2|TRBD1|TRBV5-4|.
TGTGCCAGCAGCTCACGACAGGGCGTAGACTATGGCTACACCTTC
CASSSRQGVDYGYTF
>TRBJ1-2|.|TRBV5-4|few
TGTGCCAGCAGACTTAAGGAACAGGGATTTGGCTACACCTTC
CASRLKEQGFGYTF
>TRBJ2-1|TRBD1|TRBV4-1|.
TGCGCCAGCAGCGGACAGGGTTACAATGAGCAGTTCTTC
CASSGQGYNEQFF
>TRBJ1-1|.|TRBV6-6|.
TGTGCCAGCAGTTACTCAGCGTGGACTGAAGCTTTCTTT
CASSYSAWTEAFF
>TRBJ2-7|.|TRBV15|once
TGTGCCACCAGCAGAGTTTCAGCAGGAACCTACGAGCAGTACTTC
CATSRVSAGTYEQYF
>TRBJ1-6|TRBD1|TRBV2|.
TGTGCCAGCGGGGACAGGGGAGGACCCCTCCACTTT
CASGDRGGPLHF
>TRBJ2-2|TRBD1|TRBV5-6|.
TGTGCCAGCAGCCTTCCGGGACAGGGGAACACCGGGGAGCTGTTTTTT
CASSLPGQGNTGELFF
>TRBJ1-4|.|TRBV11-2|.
TGTGCCAGCAGCTTCTCGGGACGGGGGGAAGAAAAACTGTTTTTT
CASSFSGRGEEKLFF
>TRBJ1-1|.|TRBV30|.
TGTGCCTGGGGTCAGCGGGGGGTCGCAGCTTTCTTT
CAWGQRGVAAFF
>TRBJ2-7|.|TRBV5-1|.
TGCGCCAACAGCTTCCGGACAGTCCATTTC
CANSFRTVHF
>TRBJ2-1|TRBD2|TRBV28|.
TGTGCCAGCAGTCCGCGATTCCGGGGGAGGGCCGAAGGACGGAGGGTCAATGAGCAGTTCTTC
CASSPRFRGRAEGRRVNEQFF
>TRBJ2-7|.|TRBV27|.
TGTGCCAGCAGTTTCTCTGGGGACTCACCCTACGAGCAGTACTTC
CASSFSGDSPYEQYF
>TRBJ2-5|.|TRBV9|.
TGTGCCAGCAGCTCTGAAGAGACCCAGTACTTC
CASSSEETQYF
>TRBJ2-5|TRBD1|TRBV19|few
TGTGCCAGTAGTATCGGGAAGGGGACAGGGTGGGAGACCCAGTACTTC
CASSIGKGTGWETQYF
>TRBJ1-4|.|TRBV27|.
TGTGCCAGCAGTTTACGTATAAGCAGGAAGGATAATGAAAAACTGTTTTTT
CASSLRISRKDNEKLFF
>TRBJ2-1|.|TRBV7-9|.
TGTGCCAGCAGCTTTATTGGGGGTGGGGGGTACAATGAGCAGTTCTTC
CASSFIGGGGYNEQFF
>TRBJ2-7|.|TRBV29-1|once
TGCAGCGTTGGAGGCGGATACTACGAGCAGTACTTC
CSVGGGYYEQYF
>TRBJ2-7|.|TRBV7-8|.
TGTGCCAGCAGCCTGCCTCGCGAGAGCTACGAGCAGTACTTC
CASSLPRESYEQYF
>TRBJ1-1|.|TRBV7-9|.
TGTGCCAGCAGCTTAGTCTGGAGGATGGATAAGACTGAAGCTTTCTTT
CASSLVWRMDKTEAFF